This TCR beta chain was documented in a study of Ad26.COV2.S vaccination and SARS-CoV-2 variants. Turning to the study itself: Donor was assigned to the Ad26.COV2.S arm of trial COV1001.

Trimming took off 2 bases at V and 5 bases at J, with 12 bases between the two ends. Germline CDR1 is SNHLY and CDR2 is FYNNEI. The CDR3 sequence is 15 residues long. Assay: immunoSEQ multiplex PCR; the TCRdb copy retains only in-frame clones and omits some. This sample yields roughly 500,000 clones, of which roughly 87% are seen a single time; roughly 13% belongs to the top ten. Treatment specified: roughly 19 received Ad26.COV2.S at low or high dose, single or two shots; roughly five received placebo; per-sample allocation not given. Day 63 after the first injection of vaccine or placebo was the sampling time. The donor was a Boston adult aged 18-55 years.

Sequencing was performed on peripheral blood, taken in a trial of Ad26.COV2.S vaccine versus placebo. The chain employs TRBV2 and TRBJ2-2; unclear D gene. This clonotype was obtained from a person between 18 and 59 years old who received the Ad26.COV2.S COVID-19 vaccine or a placebo. The CDR3 DNA sequence: TGTGCCAGCAGTGAAATTCTAGTGGGGACCGGGGAGCTGTTTTTT. Translated: CASSEILVGTGELFF.